Listed below are T cell receptor beta chains from one sample, sequenced in a study of shared clonotypes between healthy human individuals. Clones were sequenced by immunoSEQ multiplex PCR, and TCRdb holds only the in-frame ones, with some missing. The table records roughly 1.5 million clones, under 99% of them present only once. Sequences were obtained from naive CD4+ T cells sorted from blood. Every receptor here comes from a man in his thirties or forties in good health. Both conserved end residues are part of each CDR3.

cdr3_aa j_call v_call
CASSPGTSGRADTGELFF TRBJ2-2 TRBV7-8
CASSIPGRSYNEQFF TRBJ2-1 TRBV19
CASSLAQGSYGYTF TRBJ1-2 TRBV5-1
CASSSQSYEQYF TRBJ2-7 TRBV5-1
CASSGDRVYEKLFF TRBJ1-4 TRBV2
CASSQAGVVGQPQHF TRBJ1-5 TRBV4-1
CASSLATGSGNTIYF TRBJ1-3 TRBV7-2
CASSRRPGQGTGTEAFF TRBJ1-1 TRBV7-2
CAISAGMEPQHF TRBJ1-5 TRBV10-3
CASSEGRFVYGYTF TRBJ1-2 TRBV28
CASSQDRVGTNVLTF TRBJ2-6 TRBV5-4
CASSHNRGGRPYEQYF TRBJ2-7 TRBV2
CASSTSSQGGTDTQYF TRBJ2-3 TRBV10-2
CASSSTTGTTDTQYF TRBJ2-3 TRBV5-1
CASSPQRGYTF TRBJ1-2 TRBV28
CAIRVGGGRNTGELFF TRBJ2-2 TRBV10-3
CASTSSSYEQYF TRBJ2-7 TRBV4-1
CASRELAGQFF TRBJ2-1 TRBV6-6
CASSLLWGQNTEAFF TRBJ1-1 TRBV7-6
CATSRDLAGGRHNEQFF TRBJ2-1 TRBV15
CASSTGQGGNYGYTF TRBJ1-2 TRBV5-1
CASSPPGQYQETQYF TRBJ2-5 TRBV5-4
CASSQPRWTSGYNEQFF TRBJ2-1 TRBV4-2
CASSHPGQGILVYGYTF TRBJ1-2 TRBV28
CASSRGGKLGYTF TRBJ1-2 TRBV5-5
CASSIPCQGNEKLFF TRBJ1-4 TRBV10-1
CATRTDEAFF TRBJ1-1 TRBV28
CASSLYPGQGVEQYF TRBJ2-7 TRBV27